This record concerns one T cell receptor beta chain sequence. The data derive from a study of blood T cell repertoires in COVID-19. Study information: Samples taken during acute and convalescent COVID-19 were collected in the United States, Italy and Spain. The cDNA or gDNA used as material had been derived from T cells, B-cell-depleted T cells, or PBMCs.

In the study's own analysis: Amplification of reference gene primers was used by the study to estimate nucleated cell counts. Method: immunoSEQ multiplex PCR; TCRdb's copy keeps in-frame clones and lacks some. D and trimming were read from the DNA, whereas the V and J calls and clone size are those reported in that table. This sample carries over 25,000 clones, roughly 87% of them seen once, and the ten largest clones take approximately 18%. This CDR3 contains 15 residues. Germline CDR1 SGHTA, CDR2 FQGTGA. Trimming took off 2 bases at V and 1 base at J, with 11 bases between the two ends. This sequence was found in a woman in her sixties or seventies with active COVID-19. Sequencing was done on a sample of peripheral blood. The chain carries TRBV7-3 and TRBJ2-5, with D possibly matching TRBD2 (6 bases). The CDR3 sequence: CASSLAGRFQETQYF. CDR3 bases: TGTGCCAGCAGCTTAGCGGGGCGATTCCAAGAGACCCAGTACTTC.